The 3 T cell receptor beta chains below come from one sample, sequenced in a study of regulatory T cells in long-lasting Graves disease. Sequencing libraries for TCR beta were prepared with iRepertoire HTBI primers and Arm-PCR of CDR3 regions. Each CDR3 protein gets one entry after TCRdb re-called the multiplex PCR reads with MiXCR. The data hold about 220,000 distinct CDR3 sequences, with about 17% observed a single time. Time point indicated: newly diagnosed GD, antithyroid drugs for less than 3 months. With RNA extracted from PBMCs as input, the TCR library was made. The sample in question was peripheral blood mononuclear cells (PBMCs), obtained at new diagnosis, from a patient treated with antithyroid drugs. The receptors derive from a female donor with Graves disease.

This clonotype was observed a handful of times. The chain employs TRBV7-3 and TRBJ1-4; D is ambiguous. The length of the CDR3 is 13 residues. The V end was cut by 3 bases, the J end by 10 bases, with 12 bases between. Looked up from germline, CDR1 is SGHTA and CDR2 is FQGTGA. This chain's CDR3 is CASSFDSGGKLFF. Here the CDR3 DNA reads TGTGCCAGCAGCTTCGATTCGGGAGGAAAACTGTTTTTT.

This clonotype was seen many times. The chain recombines TRBV5-4 with TRBJ2-1; 9 bases map to TRBD2. The germline gives CDR1 SGHNT, CDR2 YYREEE (reference sequence). The CDR3 sequence is 14 residues long. V was pared by 3 bases and J by 10 bases, with 8 bases of the junction left unmatched. This chain's CDR3 is CASSSIAGAREQFF. The CDR3 nucleotides read TGTGCCAGCAGCTCCATAGCGGGAGCGAGGGAGCAGTTCTTC.

This clonotype was seen a handful of times. This chain joins TRBV24-1 and TRBJ2-2, with D possibly matching TRBD2 (6 bases). Germline V gene data show CDR1 as KGHDR and CDR2 as SFDVKD. V lost 4 bases to trimming and J lost 5 bases, with 16 bases between them. The CDR3 consists of 16 residues. The CDR3 region is CATSDPGLPGTGELFF. The CDR3 coding sequence is TGTGCCACCAGTGACCCGGGACTTCCGGGGACCGGGGAGCTGTTTTTT.